The clone carrying this T cell receptor beta chain has at least ten counts. Its antigen is unidentified. A sample of blood taken at first hyperthyroidism diagnosis preceded any ophthalmopathy symptoms. This record belongs to a study of T cells in Graves' hyperthyroidism and ophthalmopathy. Whole-study context: Upon initial diagnosis and before any treatment, peripheral blood was collected. Study-wide findings and caveats: Separating ophthalmopathy from stable hyperthyroidism was achieved by a 13 V-J model.

There are 15 residues in the CDR3. V gave up 5 bases and J gave up 3 bases; unmatched junction bases: 8. In germline, CDR1 is SGHVS, CDR2 FNYEAQ. The investigators amplified TCR beta CDR3 regions from RNA transcripts. Using the HTBI primer set, a first-round RT-PCR was run on the TCR CDR3. TCRdb redid the calling of the multiplex PCR reads with MiXCR, one entry per CDR3 protein. The data show fewer than 900,000 distinct CDR3 sequences, with approximately 18% seen just once and around 17% held by the top ten. The specimen sequenced was blood. This receptor was taken from a woman between 45 and 60 years old with Graves' hyperthyroidism that later progressed to Graves' ophthalmopathy. The chain combines TRBV7-6 with TRBJ1-2; 8 bases align to TRBD1. CDR3 loop: CASSPGQGPHYGYTF. The CDR3 DNA sequence: TGTGCCAGCAGCCCCGGACAGGGACCGCACTATGGCTACACCTTC.